These 15 T cell receptor beta chains share one sample of origin, sequenced in a study of blood T cell repertoires in COVID-19. Profiled with immunoSEQ multiplex PCR; TCRdb holds only in-frame clones, not every one. The data contain about 62,000 clones, roughly 89% of them singletons. Sample: peripheral blood. Source of these receptors: a woman of 80 years or more with acute or convalescent COVID-19.

In this sample, this clone turned up once. The chain combines TRBV14 with TRBJ2-2, with 9 bases fitting TRBD1. CDR1 SGHDN and CDR2 FVKESK come from the germline V gene. With V trimmed by 3 bases and J by 4 bases, 6 bases remained unmatched. This CDR3 has 16 amino acids. The CDR3 region is CASSHSRDRVTGELFF. In DNA form, the CDR3 reads TGTGCCAGCAGCCACTCACGGGACAGGGTCACCGGGGAGCTGTTTTTT.

The rearrangement joins TRBV5-5 to TRBJ1-2; TRBD1 is a possible D gene (6 bases). Germline V CDR1 and CDR2: SGHKS, YYEKEE (reference sequence). The ends were cut back, 5 bases at V and 8 bases at J, with 22 bases in the middle. CDR3 size: 15 residues. The CDR3 sequence is CASRAQGLTMEGYTF. The DNA of the CDR3 is TGTGCCAGCAGGGCACAGGGTTTAACGATGGAAGGCTACACCTTC. Together with reference TRBV5-5 and TRBJ1-2, the CDR3 gives the full variable domain: DAGVTQSPTHLIKTRGQQVTLRCSPISGHKSVSWYQQVLGQGPQFIFQYYEKEERGRGNFPDRFSARQFPNYSSELNVNALLLGDSALYLCASRAQGLTMEGYTFGSGTRLTVV.

Here the CDR3 reads CASSIDRARSEQYF. The CDR3 region has the DNA TGTGCCAGCAGTATCGACAGGGCCCGCTCCGAGCAGTACTTC. The chain recombines TRBV6-5 with TRBJ2-7, with 7 bases identical to TRBD1. Germline loops: CDR1 MNHEY, CDR2 SVGAGI. Trimming cost V 5 bases and J 6 bases; bases outside gene matches: 10. The CDR3 contains 14 residues.

V gene TRBV7-2 combines with J gene TRBJ1-6; 8 bases map to TRBD1. In germline, CDR1 is SGHTA, CDR2 FQGNSA. This CDR3 is built from 16 residues. The V segment lost 3 bases and the J segment 5 bases; nucleotides outside the gene matches: 6. As DNA, the CDR3 is TGTGCCAGCAGCTTTGCTCCACAGGGGGATAATTCACCCCTCCACTTT. It is translated as CASSFAPQGDNSPLHF.

This clone was seen just once. J is TRBJ2-1 and V is TRBV5-1, with 12 bases lining up with TRBD2. The CDR3 covers 16 residues. Germline CDR1 SGHRS, CDR2 YFSETQ. Trimming cost V 4 bases and J 6 bases; bases outside gene matches: 8. The CDR3 coding sequence is TGCGCCAGCAGCGGATGGACTAGCGGGAATTCCAATGAGCAGTTCTTC. As protein: CASSGWTSGNSNEQFF.

The chain uses TRBV2 and TRBJ2-7; 12 nucleotides align to TRBD2. V dropped 8 bases and J dropped 4; count of bases not matched to a gene: 18. CDR3 size: 18 residues. CDR1 is SNHLY and CDR2 is FYNNEI in the germline V gene. The CDR3 region is CASGGDRTSGAASYEQYF. The CDR3 DNA sequence: TGTGCCAGCGGAGGGGATAGGACTAGCGGGGCTGCCTCTTACGAGCAGTACTTC.

This chain uses TRBV11-2 with TRBJ1-3; D is ambiguous. CDR3 size: 14 residues. V was pared by 2 bases and J by 0 bases, with 5 bases between. The germline V gene encodes CDR1 SGHAT and CDR2 FQNNGV. CDR3 DNA sequence: TGTGCCAGCAGCTTAATGAGCTCTGGAAACACCATATATTTT. Translating gives CASSLMSSGNTIYF.

The rearrangement links TRBV2 to TRBJ2-2; D not certain. Germline CDR1 SNHLY, CDR2 FYNNEI. V gave up 3 bases and J gave up 3 bases, with 14 bases separating them. The CDR3 has 16 amino acids. The CDR3 reads CASSESSLGDTGELFF. The CDR3 nucleotides are TGTGCCAGCAGTGAGTCTAGTCTGGGTGACACCGGGGAGCTGTTTTTT.

V usage is TRBV19 and J usage is TRBJ2-6; D is undetermined. Trimming shortened V by 5 bases and J by 2 bases, and 7 bases separated the two germline ends. Germline CDR1 is LNHDA and CDR2 is SQIVND (reference sequence). The CDR3 length is 14 residues. CDR3 DNA sequence: TGTGCCAGTAGTGTCCGGGCTGGGGCCAACGTCCTGACTTTC. Translation: CASSVRAGANVLTF.

This chain uses TRBV24-1 with TRBJ1-2; D possibly corresponds to TRBD1 (6 bases). The germline gives CDR1 KGHDR, CDR2 SFDVKD. V was trimmed by 9 bases and J by 1 base, leaving 17 bases between them. This CDR3 is 15 amino acids long. CDR3 sequence: CATWGGRNHNYGYTF. The CDR3 DNA reads TGTGCCACCTGGGGGGGCAGGAACCATAACTATGGCTACACCTTC.

V and J are TRBV30 and TRBJ1-2; no firm D call. The CDR3 has 13 amino acids. Trimming took off 0 bases at V and 7 bases at J, with 12 bases between the two ends. Germline V gene lookup returns CDR1 GTSNPN and CDR2 SVGIG (reference sequence). CDR3 sequence reads: CAWSVSTIGGYTF. The CDR3 coding sequence is TGTGCCTGGAGTGTTTCGACTATCGGTGGCTACACCTTC.

This sequence joins TRBV6-5 and TRBJ1-3; unclear D gene. The CDR3 sequence is 14 residues long. The germline V and J ends were trimmed by 4 bases and 0 bases, with 7 bases remaining between them. Germline V gene data show CDR1 as MNHEY and CDR2 as SVGAGI. The CDR3 DNA reads as TGTGCCAGCAGTTTCGACTACTCTGGAAACACCATATATTTT. Translating gives CASSFDYSGNTIYF.

The CDR3 coding sequence is TGTGCCAGCAGCCGGGACAGAAATTCACCCCTCCACTTT. Its translation is CASSRDRNSPLHF. The rearrangement joins TRBV6-5 to TRBJ1-6, with 7 bases aligning to TRBD1. This CDR3 region has 13 residues. CDR1 is MNHEY, CDR2 SVGAGI, per germline. V gave up 6 bases and J gave up 7 bases; unmatched junction bases: 3.

J is TRBJ1-4 and V is TRBV2; 11 bases agree with TRBD1. From germline, CDR1 is SNHLY and CDR2 FYNNEI. The CDR3 runs to 15 residues. V trimming: 5 bases; J trimming: 7 bases; junction bases outside the gene matches: 6. The CDR3 bases are TGTGCCAGCAGTCTTCCGGGACAGGGGGGTGAAAAACTGTTTTTT. Translation: CASSLPGQGGEKLFF. The complete variable domain, with remaining parts taken from reference TRBV2 and TRBJ1-4, reads EPEVTQTPSHQVTQMGQEVILRCVPISNHLYFYWYRQILGQKVEFLVSFYNNEISEKSEIFDDQFSVERPDGSNFTLKIRSTKLEDSAMYFCASSLPGQGGEKLFFGSGTQLSVL.

V is TRBV2 and J is TRBJ1-2, with 10 bases fitting TRBD1. CDR3 length: 16 residues. V trimming: 11 bases; J trimming: 6 bases; junction bases outside the gene matches: 18. The V gene's germline CDR1 is SNHLY and CDR2 FYNNEI. The CDR3 DNA reads TGTGCCGGGGTTCCCGGGACAGGGGAAGTCGGTGATGGCTACACCTTC. Amino acids: CAGVPGTGEVGDGYTF.